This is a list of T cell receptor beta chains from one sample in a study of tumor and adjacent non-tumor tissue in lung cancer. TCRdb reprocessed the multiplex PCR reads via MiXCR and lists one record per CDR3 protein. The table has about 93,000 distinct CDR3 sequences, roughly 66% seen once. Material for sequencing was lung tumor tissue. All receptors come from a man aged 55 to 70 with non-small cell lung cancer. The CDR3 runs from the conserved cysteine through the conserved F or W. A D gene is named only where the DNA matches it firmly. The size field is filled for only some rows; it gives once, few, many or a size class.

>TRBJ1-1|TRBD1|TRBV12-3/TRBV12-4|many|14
TGTGCCAGCAGTTTTACAGGGGTGAACACTGAAGCTTTCTTT
CASSFTGVNTEAFF
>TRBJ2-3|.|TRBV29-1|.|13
TGCATCGTTGCTAGCGTCAACACAGATACGCAGTATTTT
CIVASVNTDTQYF
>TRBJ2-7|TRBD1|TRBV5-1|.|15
TGCGCCAACAGCACGGGACAGGGGAATTCCTACGAGCAGTACTTC
CANSTGQGNSYEQYF
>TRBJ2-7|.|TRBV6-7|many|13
TGTGCCAGCAGTTACTCGCGGGCCTACGAGCAGTACTTC
CASSYSRAYEQYF
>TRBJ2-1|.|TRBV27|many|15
TGTGCCAGCAGTTTAGCGCCCTCCGGGAACAATGAGCAGTTCTTC
CASSLAPSGNNEQFF
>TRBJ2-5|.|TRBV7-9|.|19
TGTGCCAGCAGCTCAAGGAGTGATGCGCAGGGAAGGGGCCAAGAGACCCAGTACTTC
CASSSRSDAQGRGQETQYF
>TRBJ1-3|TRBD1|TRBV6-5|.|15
TGTGCCAGCGGTTCCGAGACAGGGGGCCGAAACACCATATATTTT
CASGSETGGRNTIYF
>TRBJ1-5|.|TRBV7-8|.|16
TGTGCCAGCAGCTTAGACAGCAGCCGTTCATGGCAGTCCCAGCATTTT
CASSLDSSRSWQSQHF
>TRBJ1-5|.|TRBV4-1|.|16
TGCACCAGCAGCCAAGATCTTGTGGGGAGCATTCAGCCCCAGCATTTT
CTSSQDLVGSIQPQHF
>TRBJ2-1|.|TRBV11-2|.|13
TGTACCAGCAGCTTAGCTCAGTACAATGGGCAGTTCTTC
CTSSLAQYNGQFF
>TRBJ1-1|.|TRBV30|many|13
TGTGCCTGGAAGGCGGTCATGAACACTGAAGCTTTCTTT
CAWKAVMNTEAFF
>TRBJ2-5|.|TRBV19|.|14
TGTGCCAGTTCCGGGGCAGGCCCCCAAGAGACCCAGTACTTC
CASSGAGPQETQYF
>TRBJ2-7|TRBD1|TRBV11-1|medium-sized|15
TGTGCCAGCAGCTTGGGACAGGGGGTTTCTGGCGAGCAGTACTTC
CASSLGQGVSGEQYF
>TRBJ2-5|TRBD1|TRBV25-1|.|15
TGTGCCAGCAGTGTTGGTGACAGGGGTGGAGAGACCCAGTACTTC
CASSVGDRGGETQYF
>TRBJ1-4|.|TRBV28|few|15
TGTGCCAGCAGTTTAGGCGGGACAACTAATGAAAAACTGTTTTTT
CASSLGGTTNEKLFF
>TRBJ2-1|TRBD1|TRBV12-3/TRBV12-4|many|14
TGTGCCAGCAGCGCGACAGGGGGGGGCAATGAGCAGTTCTTC
CASSATGGGNEQFF
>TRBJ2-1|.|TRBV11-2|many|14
TGTGCCAGCAGCTTACCCCCGCGCGACAATGAGCAGTTCTTC
CASSLPPRDNEQFF
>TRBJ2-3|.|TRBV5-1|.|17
TGCGCCAACAGCTTGGGCTCGGCGGGAATACGCACAGATACGCAGTATTTT
CANSLGSAGIRTDTQYF
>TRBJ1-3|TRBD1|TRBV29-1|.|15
TGCAGAGTTCGAGCGGGACAGCACACTGGAAACACCTTATATTTT
CRVRAGQHTGNTLYF
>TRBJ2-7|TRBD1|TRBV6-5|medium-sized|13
TGTGCCAGCATCGGACAGGGAAGAGACGAGCAGTACTTC
CASIGQGRDEQYF
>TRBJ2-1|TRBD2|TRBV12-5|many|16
TGTGCTAGTGGTTTGCCCAGCGGGGGGTTATACAATGAGCAGTTCTTC
CASGLPSGGLYNEQFF
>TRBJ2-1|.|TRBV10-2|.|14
TGCGCCAGAAAGAGGGTCTCTTCCAACAATGAGCAGTTCTTC
CARKRVSSNNEQFF
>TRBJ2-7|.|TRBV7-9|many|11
TGTGCCAGCAGCCCGATGGTAGAGCAGTACTTC
CASSPMVEQYF
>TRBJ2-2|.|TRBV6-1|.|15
TGTGCCAGCAGACCCCAAGGTGGGTCAATCGGGGAGCTGTCTTTT
CASRPQGGSIGELSF
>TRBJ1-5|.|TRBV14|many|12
TGTGCCAGCAGCCAAGGGTTTCAGCCCCAGCATTTT
CASSQGFQPQHF
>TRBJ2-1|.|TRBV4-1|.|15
TGCGCCAGCAGCCAGGGGTTATCCGTCTACAATGAGCAGTTCTTC
CASSQGLSVYNEQFF
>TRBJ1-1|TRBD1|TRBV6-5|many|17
TGTGCCAGCGTACCTGGGGGGACAGGGGGAAGGAACACTGAAGCTTTCTTT
CASVPGGTGGRNTEAFF
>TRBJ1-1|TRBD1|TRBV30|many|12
TGTGCCTGGGAGGCAGGGGGAATTGAAGCTTTCTTT
CAWEAGGIEAFF
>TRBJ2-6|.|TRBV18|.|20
TGTGCCAGCTCACCACGCCTAGCAGGACAGAGATATTCTGGGGCCAACGTCCTGACTTTC
CASSPRLAGQRYSGANVLTF
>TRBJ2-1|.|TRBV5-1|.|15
TGCGCCAGCAGACCCAGGGAGAGCTCCTACAATGAGCAGTTCTTC
CASRPRESSYNEQFF
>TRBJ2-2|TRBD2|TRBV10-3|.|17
TGTGCCATCGACTCGGCACTAGCGGGTGCGAACACCGGGGAGCTGTTTTTT
CAIDSALAGANTGELFF
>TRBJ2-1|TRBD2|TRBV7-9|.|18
TGTGAAAGCAGCTTCTTAGCGGGAGGCCCGAGCGGGTACAATGAGCAGTTCTTC
CESSFLAGGPSGYNEQFF
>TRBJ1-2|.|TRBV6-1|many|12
TGTGCCAGCAGTGAAGCGAGCTATGGCTACACCTTC
CASSEASYGYTF
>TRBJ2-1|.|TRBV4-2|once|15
TGTGCCAGCAGCCATGATGAACGCTCCTACAATGAGCAGTTCTTC
CASSHDERSYNEQFF
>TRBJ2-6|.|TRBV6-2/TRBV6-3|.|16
TGTGCCACCACCAAGGGGCATCACTCTGGGGCCAACATCCTGACTTTC
CATTKGHHSGANILTF
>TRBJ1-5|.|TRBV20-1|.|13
TGCAGTGCTAGGAAGACGGTTAATCAACCCCAGCGTTTT
CSARKTVNQPQRF
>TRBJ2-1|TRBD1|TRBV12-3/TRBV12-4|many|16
TGTGCCAGCAGTTTTAGGGGGACAGGGGAGAACAATGAGCAGTTCTTC
CASSFRGTGENNEQFF
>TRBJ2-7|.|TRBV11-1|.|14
TGTGCTAGCAGCTTTCACGGCGGCGCCTACGATCAGTACTTC
CASSFHGGAYDQYF
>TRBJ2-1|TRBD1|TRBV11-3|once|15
TGTGCCAGCAGTTTACTGACAGGGGCTCTCAGTGAGCAGTTCTTC
CASSLLTGALSEQFF
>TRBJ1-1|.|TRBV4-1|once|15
TGCGCCAGCAGCCAATATGAGATCTACGGTGGTGAAGCTTTCTTT
CASSQYEIYGGEAFF
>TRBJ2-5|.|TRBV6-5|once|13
TGTACTAGCAGTAAGGGACTCGCAGGGACTCAGTACTTC
CTSSKGLAGTQYF
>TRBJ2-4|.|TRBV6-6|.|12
TGTGCCAGCAGAGGGACTAAAAACATTCAGTACTTC
CASRGTKNIQYF
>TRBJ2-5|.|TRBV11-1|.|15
TGTGCCAGCACCGAAGACAGGTTGGGGCAAGAAACCCAGTACTTC
CASTEDRLGQETQYF
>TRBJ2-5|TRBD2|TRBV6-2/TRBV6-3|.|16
TGTGCCAGCTTGTCGACTAGCGGGAGTCCCCCAGAGACCCATTACTTC
CASLSTSGSPPETHYF
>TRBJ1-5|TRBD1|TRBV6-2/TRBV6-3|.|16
TGTGCCAGCAGTTACGGGGCAGGGGGCGCAGGACAGCCCCATCATTTT
CASSYGAGGAGQPHHF
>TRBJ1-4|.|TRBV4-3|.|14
TGCGCCAGCAACCAAGCGGGGTTAGGGGAAAAACTATTTTTT
CASNQAGLGEKLFF
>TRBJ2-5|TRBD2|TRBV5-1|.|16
TGCGCCAGCAGCTTGGCCGAGGCGGGAGTGCCAAAGGCCCAGTACTTC
CASSLAEAGVPKAQYF
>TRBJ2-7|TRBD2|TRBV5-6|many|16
TGTGCCAGCACCACCCGCCTAGCGGGAGGACGGGACGAGCAGTACTTC
CASTTRLAGGRDEQYF
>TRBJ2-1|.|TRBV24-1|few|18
TGTGCCACCAGTGATTTAATCGGGATAGTGTTCCGAAGGAATGAGCAGTTCTTC
CATSDLIGIVFRRNEQFF
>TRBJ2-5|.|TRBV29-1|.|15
TGCAGCGTTGAAGGGGACCCCACTCACCAGGAGACCCATTACTTC
CSVEGDPTHQETHYF
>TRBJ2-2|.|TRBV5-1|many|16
TGCGCCAGCAGCTCGAGGGGGATACCGAACACCGGGGAGCTGTTTTTT
CASSSRGIPNTGELFF
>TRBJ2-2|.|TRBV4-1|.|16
TGCGCCAACAGCCAAGGGCAAGGATCCACCGCCGGGGAGCTGTTTTTT
CANSQGQGSTAGELFF